The T cell receptor (beta chain) under discussion was sequenced for a study of post-analysis software for immune sequencing data. Turning to the study itself: Courses of disease covered relapsing-remitting, secondary progressive and progressive-relapsing multiple sclerosis. Study outcomes and limitations: F measure clustering grouped samples strongly by preparation batch. Roughly five TRBV segments appeared more often in patients than in controls, and TRBV5-6, TRBV5-1 and TRBV20-1 were among these. Significantly lower normalized Chao1 diversity was seen in multiple sclerosis patients than in controls.

With regard to this clonotype: Its target is not known.

Unique molecular identifiers tagged the TCR beta cDNA libraries. Once about 0.9 to 11 million T cells were used, some 500,000 cDNA molecules resulted. TCRdb redid the calling of the PCR reads with MiXCR, one entry per CDR3 protein. This table has 350,000 to 500,000 distinct CDR3 sequences, approximately 38% appearing once. The V gene lost 6 bases and the J gene lost 5 bases, with 13 bases spanning the gap. The CDR3 length is 12 residues. The germline V gene has CDR1 DFQATT and CDR2 SNEGSKA (reference sequence). The sample comprised blood. The chain is built from TRBV20-1 and TRBJ1-2; no clear D. The TCR comes from a girl aged 2 to 9 with multiple sclerosis. Here the CDR3 reads CSAKQRVYGYTF. CDR3 DNA: TGCAGTGCAAAACAGAGGGTATATGGCTACACCTTC.